What follows are 15 T cell receptor beta chains derived from one specimen sequenced in a study of blood T cell repertoires in COVID-19 (dated by TCRdb to the early 2020s). Libraries came from the immunoSEQ multiplex PCR assay. In its TCRdb copy, this immuneACCESS table keeps in-frame sequences only and misses some clones. Where compared with another copy, unresolved V genes explain less than half of these, and the others have no known cause. Here the sample has roughly 46,000 clones; 88% occur a single time. The top ten clonotypes cover over 8.5% of the sample. The source material was peripheral blood. These receptor sequences come from a man aged 45-65 years with active COVID-19.

This rearrangement joins TRBV5-1 to TRBJ2-4; 9 nucleotides line up with TRBD1. Germline values: CDR1 SGHRS, CDR2 YFSETQ. This CDR3 has 14 residues. V shed 4 bases, J shed 9 bases, and the junction held 8 bases outside the gene matches. As DNA, the CDR3 is TGCGCCAGCAGCCTTCAGGGACAGGGAGGCATTCAGTACTTC. Translating gives CASSLQGQGGIQYF.

CDR3: CASSETGEGNLFF. The CDR3 coding sequence is TGTGCCAGCAGTGAGACAGGGGAGGGAAACCTGTTTTTT. The chain is built from TRBV2 and TRBJ1-4; TRBD1 aligns across 8 bases. V was clipped by 3 bases and J by 14 bases; unmatched bases: 8. The length of the CDR3 is 13 residues. In germline, CDR1 is SNHLY, CDR2 FYNNEI. The full variable domain, its missing parts supplied by reference TRBV2 and TRBJ1-4, is EPEVTQTPSHQVTQMGQEVILRCVPISNHLYFYWYRQILGQKVEFLVSFYNNEISEKSEIFDDQFSVERPDGSNFTLKIRSTKLEDSAMYFCASSETGEGNLFFGSGTQLSVL.

The rearrangement joins TRBV6-1 to TRBJ1-1; D is ambiguous. The germline V gene has CDR1 MNHNS and CDR2 SASEGT. Trimming pared 5 bases from V and 2 bases from J, leaving 9 bases between. CDR3 size: 13 residues. CDR3 protein: CASSSGVNTEAFF. As DNA, the CDR3 is TGTGCCAGCAGTTCGGGAGTTAACACTGAAGCTTTCTTT.

J is TRBJ2-7 and V is TRBV5-1; 8 bases match TRBD1. CDR3 length: 13 amino acids. Germline values: CDR1 SGHRS, CDR2 YFSETQ. V lost 3 bases, J lost 9 bases, and 8 bases stayed unmatched. CDR3 residues: CASSSGQGRPQYF. DNA of the CDR3: TGCGCCAGCAGCTCCGGACAGGGAAGGCCGCAGTACTTC. The full variable domain, rest sourced from reference TRBV5-1 and TRBJ2-7, is KAGVTQTPRYLIKTRGQQVTLSCSPISGHRSVSWYQQTPGQGLQFLFEYFSETQRNKGNFPGRFSGRQFSNSRSEMNVSTLELGDSALYLCASSSGQGRPQYFGPGTRLTVT.

The V and J genes are TRBV11-3 and TRBJ1-1; D gene unclear. Germline CDR1 SGHNT, CDR2 YENEEA. The CDR3 runs to 13 residues. Trimming left V 1 base short and J 2 bases short, with 5 bases between. CDR3 loop: CASSLGYNTEAFF. The CDR3 DNA sequence: TGTGCCAGCAGCTTAGGCTATAACACTGAAGCTTTCTTT.

This clone was counted a few times. The rearrangement joins TRBV4-2 to TRBJ1-5, with D perhaps TRBD1 (5 bases). There are 15 residues in the CDR3. CDR1 LGHNA and CDR2 YNFKEQ come from the germline V gene. V lost 0 bases and J 5 bases, leaving 11 bases between the germline ends. The CDR3 spells CASSQDGAAHQPQHF. CDR3 sequence (DNA): TGTGCCAGCAGCCAAGATGGGGCAGCACATCAGCCCCAGCATTTT.

The V call is TRBV27, the J call TRBJ2-5, with D perhaps TRBD2 (11 bases). This CDR3 contains 20 residues. Germline CDR1 reads MNHEY; CDR2 reads SMNVEV (reference sequence). V lost 3 bases to trimming and J lost 2 bases, with 28 bases between them. The CDR3 DNA follows: TGTGCCAGCAGTTTCCACCGTGGACAGGGGGGACTAGCGGAGCAAGAGACCCAGTACTTC. This sequence encodes CASSFHRGQGGLAEQETQYF.

The genes are TRBV12-3 or TRBV12-4 and TRBJ2-7; D call uncertain. Trimming left V 4 bases short and J 1 base short, with 2 bases between. This CDR3 is 11 amino acids long. This chain's CDR3 is CASSSSYEQYF. The CDR3 DNA is TGTGCCAGCAGTTCTTCCTACGAGCAGTACTTC.

This clone has just a few counts. The chain combines TRBV19 with TRBJ2-5; D is perhaps TRBD1 (6 bases). V lost 7 bases to trimming and J lost 4 bases, with 13 bases between them. This CDR3 spans 13 amino acids. Germline V gives CDR1 LNHDA, CDR2 SQIVND (reference sequence). The CDR3 DNA follows: TGTGCCAGTATGTGGGGGCCGGGAGAGACCCAGTACTTC. As protein: CASMWGPGETQYF.

The CDR3 DNA follows: TGTGCCAGCAGTTTCCGTGGGGCCAACGTCCTGACTTTC. It encodes CASSFRGANVLTF. The chain is built from TRBV27 and TRBJ2-6, with D hard to call. Germline CDR1 and CDR2: MNHEY and SMNVEV (reference sequence). Trimming removed 3 bases at V and 3 bases at J, with 3 bases between. This CDR3 has 13 residues.

The V gene is TRBV24-1, the J gene TRBJ2-7; D is undetermined. This CDR3 has 14 amino acids. V lost 5 bases and J lost 1, with 11 bases in between. Germline assignment: CDR1 KGHDR and CDR2 SFDVKD. The CDR3 DNA follows: TGTGCCACCAGTGGGTCCGGGTTGTCCTACGAGCAGTACTTC. Its translation is CATSGSGLSYEQYF.

This chain links TRBV24-1 with TRBJ2-1; 7 bases are a match to TRBD1. Germline CDR1 reads KGHDR; CDR2 reads SFDVKD. This CDR3 has 14 residues. V trimming: 4 bases; J trimming: 4 bases; junction bases outside the gene matches: 3. The CDR3 is CATSEPGQYNEQFF. As DNA, the CDR3 is TGTGCCACCAGTGAACCGGGACAGTACAATGAGCAGTTCTTC.

The rearrangement uses TRBV6-5 and TRBJ2-7; possibly TRBD1 for D (6 bases). Germline-derived CDR1 and CDR2 are MNHEY and SVGAGI. V lost 8 bases and J lost 0, with 14 bases in between. CDR3 size: 14 residues. As DNA, the CDR3 is TGTGCCAGCTCCCGGGACACCACCTCCTACGAGCAGTACTTC. Amino acids: CASSRDTTSYEQYF.

This chain joins TRBV2 and TRBJ2-2, with 9 nucleotides matching TRBD1. The V segment lost 4 bases and the J segment 4 bases; nucleotides outside the gene matches: 1. Germline CDR1 SNHLY, CDR2 FYNNEI. This CDR3 contains 14 residues. For the CDR3, the DNA is TGTGCCAGCAGTGCGGACAGGGGCACCGGGGAGCTGTTTTTT. This encodes CASSADRGTGELFF.

This chain joins TRBV14 and TRBJ2-1; 8 bases agree with TRBD2. V gave up 5 bases and J gave up 4 bases; unmatched junction bases: 7. The germline CDR1 and CDR2 sequences are SGHDN and FVKESK. This CDR3 comprises 15 residues. This chain's CDR3 is CASSSPGGRYNEQFF. The CDR3 DNA sequence: TGTGCCAGCAGCTCCCCGGGGGGGAGGTACAATGAGCAGTTCTTC.